This is a list of T cell receptor beta chains from one sample in a study of cytomegalovirus exposure and HLA in healthy donors. Sequencing used immunoSEQ multiplex PCR; TCRdb keeps in-frame clones, though not all of them. The sample has about 120,000 clones, approximately 80% seen once; the top ten hold approximately 10%. The sample was PBMCs. These receptors originate from a man younger than 45 in good health and CMV-seropositive. The CDR3 runs from the conserved cysteine through the conserved F or W. D genes are given only for firm matches. Clone sizes are given selectively: once, few, many, or a class where the clone is expanded.

abundance	v_gene	j_gene	d_gene	CDR3nt	CDR3aa
-	TRBV19	TRBJ1-2	-	TGTGCCAGTAGTATAGCAGGGAACGGCTACACCTTC	CASSIAGNGYTF
-	TRBV5-5	TRBJ2-5	TRBD1	TGTGCCAGCAGCGGGGAACAGGGGGCTGGTGAGACCCAGTACTTC	CASSGEQGAGETQYF
-	TRBV6-5	TRBJ2-3	TRBD2	TGTGCCAGCAAGCTAGCTAGCGGGGGGGGAGGTACGCAGTATTTT	CASKLASGGGGTQYF
-	TRBV6-4	TRBJ1-1	-	TGTGCCAGCAGTGACTCGGAGGATGGCACTGAAGCTTTCTTT	CASSDSEDGTEAFF
few	TRBV19	TRBJ2-7	-	TGTGCCAGTAGTATAGCGGGATTGGGAGAGCAGTACTTC	CASSIAGLGEQYF
-	TRBV25-1	TRBJ2-7	-	TGTGCCAGCAGTGGCCCCGACTCCTACGAGCAGTACTTC	CASSGPDSYEQYF
-	TRBV4-1	TRBJ1-6	TRBD1	TGCGCCAGCAGCCAAGCCCCGGGACAGGCCCTCAACCTCCACTTT	CASSQAPGQALNLHF
-	TRBV5-1	TRBJ2-7	TRBD2	TGCGCCAGCAGGGAGCAGCGGGGGGCCCCCTACGAGCAGTACTTC	CASREQRGAPYEQYF
-	TRBV11-1	TRBJ2-5	TRBD1	TGTGCCAGCAGCCTGGACAGGGAAGAGACCCAGTACTTC	CASSLDREETQYF
-	TRBV4-2	TRBJ2-1	TRBD2	TGTGCCAGCAGCCGAACCCCGACCGGACTAGCGGGGAGTGAGCAGTTCTTC	CASSRTPTGLAGSEQFF
-	TRBV2	TRBJ2-5	-	TGTGCCAGCAGTGAGCCCACAGGAAAAGGGACCCAGTACTTC	CASSEPTGKGTQYF
-	TRBV25-1	TRBJ2-3	TRBD2	TGTGCCAGCAGCGACTTTACTAGCGGGGGAGGGGATACGCAGTATTTT	CASSDFTSGGGDTQYF
-	TRBV9	TRBJ1-5	TRBD1	TGTGCCAGCAGCGGAAGGACAGGCCTCAATCAGCCCCAGCATTTT	CASSGRTGLNQPQHF
-	TRBV2	TRBJ1-5	TRBD1	TGTGCCAGCGCTCGGGACAGGGTGGATCAGCCCCAGCATTTT	CASARDRVDQPQHF
-	TRBV18	TRBJ1-1	TRBD1	TGTGCCAGCTCACCAAGGGAGACAGGGGGCCTAAACACTGAAGCTTTCTTT	CASSPRETGGLNTEAFF
-	TRBV9	TRBJ2-2	-	TGTGCCAGCAGCGTTTTGCCCAGCGGCCCGAACACCGGGGAGCTGTTTTTT	CASSVLPSGPNTGELFF
-	TRBV6-1	TRBJ1-2	-	TGTGCCAGCAGTGAATTTGGAGGAACCTATGGCTACACCTTC	CASSEFGGTYGYTF
-	TRBV11-1	TRBJ1-3	TRBD1	TGTGCCAGCAGCCCAGCGGCAGGGGGCGATGGAAACACCATATATTTT	CASSPAAGGDGNTIYF
once	TRBV6-5	TRBJ2-1	-	TGTGCCAGCAGTTACGGGGGGTTAAATGAGCAGTTCTTC	CASSYGGLNEQFF
-	TRBV5-5	TRBJ1-6	TRBD1	TGTGCCAGCAGCGTCGGGACAGATGGTACACCCCTCCACTTT	CASSVGTDGTPLHF
-	TRBV27	TRBJ2-7	-	TGTGCCAGCAGTCCCACGCTCGACTCCATAGGAGGAGAGCAGTACTTC	CASSPTLDSIGGEQYF
-	TRBV15	TRBJ1-5	-	TGTGCCACATGTCGGGGGAGGAATCAGCCCCAGCATTTT	CATCRGRNQPQHF
few	TRBV6-5	TRBJ2-3	TRBD2	TGTGCCAGCAGTCGACTAGCGGGGGCAGATACGCAGTATTTT	CASSRLAGADTQYF
-	TRBV13	TRBJ1-2	TRBD1	TGTGCCAGCAGTACTACTAGACAGGGTGTGAGCTACACCTTC	CASSTTRQGVSYTF
-	TRBV4-1	TRBJ1-2	-	TGCGCCAGCAGCCAAGTCAGGGGCAACTATGGCTACACCTTC	CASSQVRGNYGYTF
once	TRBV4-1	TRBJ2-7	TRBD1	TGCGCCAGCAGCCAAGGGACAGGAGCGAGCGAGCAGTACTTC	CASSQGTGASEQYF
medium-sized	TRBV11-1	TRBJ1-6	-	TGTGCCAGCAGCCATTCAGGAAATTCACCCCTCCACTTT	CASSHSGNSPLHF